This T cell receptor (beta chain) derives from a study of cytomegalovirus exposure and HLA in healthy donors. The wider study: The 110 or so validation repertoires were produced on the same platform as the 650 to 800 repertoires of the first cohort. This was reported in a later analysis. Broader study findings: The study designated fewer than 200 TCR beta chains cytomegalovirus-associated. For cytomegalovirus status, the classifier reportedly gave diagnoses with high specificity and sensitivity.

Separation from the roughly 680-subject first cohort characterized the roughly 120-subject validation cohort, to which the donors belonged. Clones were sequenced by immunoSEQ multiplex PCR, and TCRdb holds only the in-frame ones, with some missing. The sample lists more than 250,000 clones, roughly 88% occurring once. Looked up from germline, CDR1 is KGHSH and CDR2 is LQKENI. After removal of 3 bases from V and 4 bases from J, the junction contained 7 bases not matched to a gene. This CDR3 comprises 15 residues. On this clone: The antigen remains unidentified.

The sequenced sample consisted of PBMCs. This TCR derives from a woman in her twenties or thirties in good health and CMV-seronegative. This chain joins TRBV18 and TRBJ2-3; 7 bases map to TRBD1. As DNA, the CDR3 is TGTGCCAGCTCACCGCAGACAGGGCTTGCAGATACGCAGTATTTT. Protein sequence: CASSPQTGLADTQYF.